This T cell receptor beta chain is drawn from a study of T-cell memory formation after mild COVID-19. TCRdb processed the 5' RACE reads anew with MiXCR; each CDR3 protein has one entry. This sample has some 320,000 distinct CDR3 sequences; more than 13% occur once, and the top ten carry 21%. In the case of this clonotype: The target antigen is unknown.

CDR3 length: 19 amino acids. Germline lookup yields CDR1 SGDLS and CDR2 YYNGEE. The V end lost 0 bases, the J end lost 5 bases, and 26 bases lay between the germline ends. Study results and limitations: Shrinking CD4+ clones were chiefly CM and EM; CD8+ ones were chiefly EMRA. There were some responding clones in pre-infection memory, which suggested that cross-reactive memory had joined.

The chain links TRBV9 to TRBJ1-2; no reliable D call. The sample consisted of PBMCs or a T cell subset sorted from them (not recorded which). The sequence derives from a man aged 18 to 29 who had mild COVID-19 (a few samples of this study predate the infection). Cell type and time point are not known. The DNA for the CDR3 is TGTGCCAGCAGCGTAGGCAAGGGTGCCCGGGTGCTGGGAAGATATGGCTACACCTTC. Residues: CASSVGKGARVLGRYGYTF.